The entry that follows covers one T cell receptor beta chain sequence. This record comes from a study of blood T cell repertoires in COVID-19. Libraries were prepared by immunoSEQ multiplex PCR; TCRdb keeps only in-frame clonotypes and omits some of them. The sample shows approximately 310,000 clones, approximately 89% of them seen only once. The CDR3 totals 17 residues. Germline CDR1 is GTSNPN and CDR2 is SVGIG (reference sequence). V lost 2 bases, J lost 4 bases, and 13 bases stayed unmatched. Sequencing was performed on peripheral blood. The chain couples TRBV30 to TRBJ2-7, with 11 bases identical to TRBD2. The clonotype originates from a woman aged 45-65 years who had recovered from COVID-19. The CDR3 spells CAWSNLGLAEGGYEQYF. CDR3 bases: TGTGCCTGGAGTAACCTGGGACTAGCGGAGGGAGGGTACGAGCAGTACTTC.